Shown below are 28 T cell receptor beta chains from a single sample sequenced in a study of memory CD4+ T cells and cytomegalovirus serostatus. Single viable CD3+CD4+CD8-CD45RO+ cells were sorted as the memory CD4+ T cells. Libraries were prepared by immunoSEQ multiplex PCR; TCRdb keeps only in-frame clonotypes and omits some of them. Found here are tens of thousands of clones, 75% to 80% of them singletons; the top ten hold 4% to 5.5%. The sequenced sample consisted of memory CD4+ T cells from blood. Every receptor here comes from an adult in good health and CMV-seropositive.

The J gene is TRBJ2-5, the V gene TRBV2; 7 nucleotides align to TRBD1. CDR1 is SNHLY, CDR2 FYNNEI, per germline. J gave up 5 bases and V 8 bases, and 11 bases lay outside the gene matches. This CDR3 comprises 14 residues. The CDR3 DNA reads TGTGCCAGCCTGGGGGACAGTGGCGCGGAGACCCAGTACTTC. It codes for CASLGDSGAETQYF.

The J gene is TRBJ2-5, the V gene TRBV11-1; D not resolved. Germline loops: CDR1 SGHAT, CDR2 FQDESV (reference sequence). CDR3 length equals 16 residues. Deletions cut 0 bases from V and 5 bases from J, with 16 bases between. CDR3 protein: CASSLAPTPGMETQYF. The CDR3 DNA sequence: TGTGCCAGCAGCTTAGCGCCCACACCGGGCATGGAGACCCAGTACTTC.

CDR3 residues: CASSHRRGSLSNQPQHF. CDR3 nucleotide sequence: TGTGCCAGCAGCCACAGGAGGGGCAGTCTTAGCAATCAGCCCCAGCATTTT. The V call is TRBV14, the J call TRBJ1-5; tentatively, D is TRBD1 (5 bases). Trimming pared 3 bases from V and 0 bases from J, leaving 15 bases between. CDR3 size: 17 residues. Germline V gene sequence: CDR1 SGHDN, CDR2 FVKESK.

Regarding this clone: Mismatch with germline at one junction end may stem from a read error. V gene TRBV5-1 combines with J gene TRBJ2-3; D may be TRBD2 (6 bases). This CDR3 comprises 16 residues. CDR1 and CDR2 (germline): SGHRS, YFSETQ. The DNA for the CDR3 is TGCGCCAGCACCTTGACCCCCTCTAGCCGGGGGGATACGCAGTATTTT. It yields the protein CASTLTPSSRGDTQYF.

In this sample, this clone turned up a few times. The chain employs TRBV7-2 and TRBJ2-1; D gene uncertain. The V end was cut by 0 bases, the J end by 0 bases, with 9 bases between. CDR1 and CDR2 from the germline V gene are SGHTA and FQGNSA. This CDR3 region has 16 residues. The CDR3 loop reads CASSLAPDSSYNEQFF. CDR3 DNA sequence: TGTGCCAGCAGCTTAGCGCCCGATAGCTCCTACAATGAGCAGTTCTTC.

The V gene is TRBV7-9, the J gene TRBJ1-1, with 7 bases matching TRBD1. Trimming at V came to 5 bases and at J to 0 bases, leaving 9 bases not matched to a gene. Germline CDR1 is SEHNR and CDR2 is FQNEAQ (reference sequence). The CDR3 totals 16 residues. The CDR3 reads CASSPRAGGLNTEAFF. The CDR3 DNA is TGTGCCAGCAGCCCGCGAGCAGGGGGGCTGAACACTGAAGCTTTCTTT.

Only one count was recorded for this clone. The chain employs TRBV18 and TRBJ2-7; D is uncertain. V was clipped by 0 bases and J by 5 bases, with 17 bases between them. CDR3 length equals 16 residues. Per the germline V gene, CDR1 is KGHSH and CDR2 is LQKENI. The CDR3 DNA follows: TGTGCCAGCTCACCACCGTACAGCCTGGTTCCCCACGAGCAGTACTTC. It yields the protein CASSPPYSLVPHEQYF.

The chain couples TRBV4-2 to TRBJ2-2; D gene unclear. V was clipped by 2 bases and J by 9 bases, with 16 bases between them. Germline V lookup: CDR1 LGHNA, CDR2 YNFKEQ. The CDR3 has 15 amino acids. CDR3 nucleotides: TGTGCCAGCAGCCAAAACCCTCAGACCGCGCGGGAGCTGTTTTTT. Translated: CASSQNPQTARELFF.

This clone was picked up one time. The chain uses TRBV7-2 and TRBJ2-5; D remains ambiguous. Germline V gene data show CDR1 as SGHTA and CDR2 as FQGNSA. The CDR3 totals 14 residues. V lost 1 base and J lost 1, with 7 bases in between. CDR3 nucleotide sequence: TGTGCCAGCAGCTTAGACCGCCGCCAAGAGACCCAGTACTTC. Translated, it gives CASSLDRRQETQYF.

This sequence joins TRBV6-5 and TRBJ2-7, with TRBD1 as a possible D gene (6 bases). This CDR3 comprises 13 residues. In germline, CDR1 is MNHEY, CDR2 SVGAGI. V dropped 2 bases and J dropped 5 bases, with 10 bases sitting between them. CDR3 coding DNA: TGTGCCAGCAGTTACAAGGGGGAAAACGAGCAGTACTTC. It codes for CASSYKGENEQYF.

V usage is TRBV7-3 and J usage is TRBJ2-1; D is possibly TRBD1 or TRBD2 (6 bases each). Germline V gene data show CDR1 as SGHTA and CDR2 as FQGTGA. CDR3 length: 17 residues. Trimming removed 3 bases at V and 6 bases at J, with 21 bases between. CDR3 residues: CASSFRGGDAGSNEQFF. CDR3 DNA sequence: TGTGCCAGCAGCTTCAGGGGCGGGGACGCTGGGTCCAATGAGCAGTTCTTC.

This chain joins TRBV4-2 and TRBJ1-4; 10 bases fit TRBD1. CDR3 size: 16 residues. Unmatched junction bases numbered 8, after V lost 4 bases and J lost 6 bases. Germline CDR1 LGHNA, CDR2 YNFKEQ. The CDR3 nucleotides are TGTGCCAGCAGCCGGGGGACAGGGGCTACCGATGAAAAACTGTTTTTT. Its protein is CASSRGTGATDEKLFF.

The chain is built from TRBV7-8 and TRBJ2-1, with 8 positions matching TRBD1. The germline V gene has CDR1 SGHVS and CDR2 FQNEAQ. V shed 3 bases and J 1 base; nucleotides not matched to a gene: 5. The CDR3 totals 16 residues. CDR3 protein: CASSFQTGVSYNEQFF. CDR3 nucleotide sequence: TGTGCCAGCAGCTTCCAGACAGGGGTTTCCTACAATGAGCAGTTCTTC.

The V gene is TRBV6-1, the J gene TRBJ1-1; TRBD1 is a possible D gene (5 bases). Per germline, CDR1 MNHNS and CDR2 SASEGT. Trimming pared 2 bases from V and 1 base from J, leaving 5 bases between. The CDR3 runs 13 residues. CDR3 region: CASSEQGNTEAFF. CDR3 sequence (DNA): TGTGCCAGCAGTGAACAGGGGAACACTGAAGCTTTCTTT.

The CDR3, as DNA: TGTGCCAGCAGCGTAGTTGGCAGGGCGGAAGAGACCCAGTACTTC. It encodes CASSVVGRAEETQYF. The chain couples TRBV9 to TRBJ2-5; tentative D call: TRBD1 (5 bases). This CDR3 contains 15 residues. Deletions cut 0 bases from V and 3 bases from J, with 12 bases between. CDR1 and CDR2 (germline): SGDLS, YYNGEE.

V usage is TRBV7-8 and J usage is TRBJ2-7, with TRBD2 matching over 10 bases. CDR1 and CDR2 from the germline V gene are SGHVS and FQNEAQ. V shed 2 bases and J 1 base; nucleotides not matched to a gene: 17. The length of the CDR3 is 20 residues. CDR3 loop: CASSLLMRSSGRKSSYEQYF. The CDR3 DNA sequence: TGTGCCAGCAGCTTACTAATGAGGTCTAGCGGGAGAAAAAGTTCCTACGAGCAGTACTTC.

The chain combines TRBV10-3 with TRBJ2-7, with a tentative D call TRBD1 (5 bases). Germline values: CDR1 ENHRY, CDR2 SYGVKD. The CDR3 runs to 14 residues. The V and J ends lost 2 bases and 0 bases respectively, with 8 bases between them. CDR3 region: CAISEVQGSYEQYF. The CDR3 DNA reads TGTGCCATCAGTGAGGTCCAGGGCTCCTACGAGCAGTACTTC.

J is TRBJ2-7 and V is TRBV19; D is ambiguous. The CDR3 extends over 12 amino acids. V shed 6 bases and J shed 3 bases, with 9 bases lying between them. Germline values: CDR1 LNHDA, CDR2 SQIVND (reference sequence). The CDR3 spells CASRGTYYEQYF. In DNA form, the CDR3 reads TGTGCCAGTAGGGGCACCTACTACGAGCAGTACTTC.

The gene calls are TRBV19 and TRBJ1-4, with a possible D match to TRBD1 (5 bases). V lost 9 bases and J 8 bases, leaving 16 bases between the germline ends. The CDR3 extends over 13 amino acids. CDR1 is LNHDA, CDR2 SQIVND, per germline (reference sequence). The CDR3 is CASRRDLGEKLFF. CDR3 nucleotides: TGTGCCAGCCGCCGGGACTTGGGCGAAAAACTGTTTTTT.

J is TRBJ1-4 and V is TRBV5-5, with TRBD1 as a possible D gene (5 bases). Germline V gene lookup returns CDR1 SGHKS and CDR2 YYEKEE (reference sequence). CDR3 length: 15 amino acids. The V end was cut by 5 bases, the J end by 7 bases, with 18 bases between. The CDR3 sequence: CASRFTSGRIEKLFF. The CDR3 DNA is TGTGCCAGCAGATTTACGTCGGGACGGATTGAAAAACTGTTTTTT. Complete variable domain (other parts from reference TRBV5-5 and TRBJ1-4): DAGVTQSPTHLIKTRGQQVTLRCSPISGHKSVSWYQQVLGQGPQFIFQYYEKEERGRGNFPDRFSARQFPNYSSELNVNALLLGDSALYLCASRFTSGRIEKLFFGSGTQLSVL.

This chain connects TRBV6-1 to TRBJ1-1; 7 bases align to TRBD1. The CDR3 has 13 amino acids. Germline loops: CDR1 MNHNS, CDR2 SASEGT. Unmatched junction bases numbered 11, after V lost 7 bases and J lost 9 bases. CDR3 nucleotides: TGTGCCAGCACCATAGACAGGGTCGGAAAAGCTTTCTTT. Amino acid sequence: CASTIDRVGKAFF.

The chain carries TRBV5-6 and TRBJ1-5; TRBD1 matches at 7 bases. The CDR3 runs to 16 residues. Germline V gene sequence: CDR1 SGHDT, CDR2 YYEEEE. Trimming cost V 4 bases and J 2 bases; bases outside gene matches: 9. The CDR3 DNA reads TGTGCCAGCAGCCTATGGACAGGAAGGGGCAATCAGCCCCAGCATTTT. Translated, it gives CASSLWTGRGNQPQHF.

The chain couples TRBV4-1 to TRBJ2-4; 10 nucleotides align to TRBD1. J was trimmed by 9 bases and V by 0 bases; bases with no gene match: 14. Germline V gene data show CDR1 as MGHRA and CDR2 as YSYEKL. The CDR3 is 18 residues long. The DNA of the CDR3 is TGCGCCAGCAGCCAAGAGTGGCGGGGACAGGGGTTCAGGGCCATTCAGTACTTC. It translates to CASSQEWRGQGFRAIQYF.

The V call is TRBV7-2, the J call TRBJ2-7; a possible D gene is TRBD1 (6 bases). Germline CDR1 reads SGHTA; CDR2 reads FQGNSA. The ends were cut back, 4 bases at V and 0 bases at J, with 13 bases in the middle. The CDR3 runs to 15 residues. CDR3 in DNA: TGTGCCAGCAGCTCCAGGGACACGGCCTCCTACGAGCAGTACTTC. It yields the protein CASSSRDTASYEQYF.

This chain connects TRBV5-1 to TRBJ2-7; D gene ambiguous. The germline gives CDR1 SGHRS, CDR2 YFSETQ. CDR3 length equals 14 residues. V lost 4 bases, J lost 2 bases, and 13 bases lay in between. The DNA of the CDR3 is TGCGCCAGCAGCCCGGACGTTGGAACCTACGAGCAGTACTTC. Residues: CASSPDVGTYEQYF.

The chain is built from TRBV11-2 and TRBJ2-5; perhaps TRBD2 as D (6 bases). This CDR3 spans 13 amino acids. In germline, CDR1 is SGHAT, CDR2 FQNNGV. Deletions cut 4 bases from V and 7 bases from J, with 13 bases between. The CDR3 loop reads CASSSPRAGTQYF. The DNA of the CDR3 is TGTGCCAGCAGCTCACCCCGAGCGGGGACCCAGTACTTC.

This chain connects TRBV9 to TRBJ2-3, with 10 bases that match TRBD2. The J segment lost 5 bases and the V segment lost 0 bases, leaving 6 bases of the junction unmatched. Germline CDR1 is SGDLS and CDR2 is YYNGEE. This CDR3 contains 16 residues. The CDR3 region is CASSVGQREGRDTQYF. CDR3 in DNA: TGTGCCAGCAGCGTAGGGCAGCGGGAGGGCCGAGATACGCAGTATTTT.

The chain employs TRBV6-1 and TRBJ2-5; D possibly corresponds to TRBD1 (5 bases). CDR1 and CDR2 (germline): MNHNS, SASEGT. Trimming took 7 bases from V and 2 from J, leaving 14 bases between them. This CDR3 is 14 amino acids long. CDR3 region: CASNRPGKQETQYF. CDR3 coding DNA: TGTGCCAGCAACCGACCAGGGAAACAAGAGACCCAGTACTTC.